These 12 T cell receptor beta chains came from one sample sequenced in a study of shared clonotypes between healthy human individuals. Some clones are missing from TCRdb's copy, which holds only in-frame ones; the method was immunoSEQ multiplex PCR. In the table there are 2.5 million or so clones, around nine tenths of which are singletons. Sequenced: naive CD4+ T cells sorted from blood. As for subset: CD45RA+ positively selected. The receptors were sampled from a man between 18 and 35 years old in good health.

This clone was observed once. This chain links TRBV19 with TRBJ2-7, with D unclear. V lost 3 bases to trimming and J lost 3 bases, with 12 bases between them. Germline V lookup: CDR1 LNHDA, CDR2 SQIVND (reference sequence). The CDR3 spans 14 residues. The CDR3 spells CASSMIGRNYEQYF. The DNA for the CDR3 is TGTGCCAGTAGTATGATCGGTAGAAACTACGAGCAGTACTTC.

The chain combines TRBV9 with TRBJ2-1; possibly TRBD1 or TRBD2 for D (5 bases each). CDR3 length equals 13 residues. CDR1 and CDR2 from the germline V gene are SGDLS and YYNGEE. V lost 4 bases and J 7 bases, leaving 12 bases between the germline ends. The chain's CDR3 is CASSLSGGNEQFF. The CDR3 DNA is TGTGCCAGCAGCCTCTCTGGGGGAAATGAGCAGTTCTTC.

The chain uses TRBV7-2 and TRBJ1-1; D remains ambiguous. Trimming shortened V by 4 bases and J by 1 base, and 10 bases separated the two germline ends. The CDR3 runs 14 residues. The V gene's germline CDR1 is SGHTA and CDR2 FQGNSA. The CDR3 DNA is TGTGCCAGCAGCTCCGGAGGAGGGAACACTGAAGCTTTCTTT. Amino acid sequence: CASSSGGGNTEAFF.

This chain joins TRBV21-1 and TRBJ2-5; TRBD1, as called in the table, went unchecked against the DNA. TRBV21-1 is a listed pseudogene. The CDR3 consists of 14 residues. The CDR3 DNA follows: TGTGCCAGCCTCGGGACAGATGACCAAGAGACCCAGTACTTC. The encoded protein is CASLGTDDQETQYF.

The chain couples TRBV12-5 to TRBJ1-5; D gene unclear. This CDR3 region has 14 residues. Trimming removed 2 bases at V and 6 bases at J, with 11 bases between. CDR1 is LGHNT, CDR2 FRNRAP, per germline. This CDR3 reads CASGLNLGIQPQHF. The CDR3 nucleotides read TGTGCTAGTGGTTTGAACCTGGGGATTCAGCCCCAGCATTTT.

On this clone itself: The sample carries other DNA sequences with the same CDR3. The DNA for the CDR3 is TGCGCCAGCAGCCCGGCAGGGGGTACTTACGAGCAGTACTTC. As protein: CASSPAGGTYEQYF. This chain joins TRBV5-1 and TRBJ2-7; 7 nucleotides match TRBD1. This CDR3 is 14 amino acids long. Per the germline V gene, CDR1 is SGHRS and CDR2 is YFSETQ. Trimming took 4 bases from V and 4 from J; bases not matched to a gene: 8.

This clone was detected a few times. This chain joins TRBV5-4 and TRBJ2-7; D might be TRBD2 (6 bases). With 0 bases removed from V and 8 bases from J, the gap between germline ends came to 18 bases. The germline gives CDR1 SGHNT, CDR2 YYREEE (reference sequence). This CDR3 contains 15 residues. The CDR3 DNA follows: TGTGCCAGCAGCTTGGGTTTGGAGGGCGCAGGGAAGCAGTACTTC. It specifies CASSLGLEGAGKQYF.

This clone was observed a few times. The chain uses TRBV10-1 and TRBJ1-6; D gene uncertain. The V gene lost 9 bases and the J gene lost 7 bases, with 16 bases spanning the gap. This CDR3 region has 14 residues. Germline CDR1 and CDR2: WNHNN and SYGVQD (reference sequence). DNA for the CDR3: TGCGCCAGTAGCTCGGGCTCTTTGAATTCACCCCTCCACTTT. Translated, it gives CASSSGSLNSPLHF.

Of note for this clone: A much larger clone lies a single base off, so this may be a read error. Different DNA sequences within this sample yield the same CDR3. The chain's CDR3 is CASSRQGNTEAFF. CDR3 nucleotides: TGCGCCAGCAGCCGACAGGGGAACACTGAAGCTTTCTTT. V usage is TRBV5-1 and J usage is TRBJ1-1, with 7 bases that match TRBD1. Looked up from germline, CDR1 is SGHRS and CDR2 is YFSETQ. The CDR3 is 13 residues long. The J segment lost 1 base and the V segment lost 4 bases, leaving 1 base of the junction unmatched.

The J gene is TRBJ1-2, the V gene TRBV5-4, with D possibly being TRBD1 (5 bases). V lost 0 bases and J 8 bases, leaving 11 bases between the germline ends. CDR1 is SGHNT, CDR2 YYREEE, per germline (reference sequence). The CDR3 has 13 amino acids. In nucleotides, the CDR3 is TGTGCCAGCAGCTTGGTTGGGGGGATCGGCTACACCTTC. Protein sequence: CASSLVGGIGYTF.

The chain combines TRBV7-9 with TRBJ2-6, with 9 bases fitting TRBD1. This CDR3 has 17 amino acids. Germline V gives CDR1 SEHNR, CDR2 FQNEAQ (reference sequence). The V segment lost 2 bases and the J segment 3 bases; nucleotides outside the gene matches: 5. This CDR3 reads CASSLLTGGFGANVLTF. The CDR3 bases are TGTGCCAGCAGCTTATTAACAGGGGGCTTTGGGGCCAACGTCCTGACTTTC. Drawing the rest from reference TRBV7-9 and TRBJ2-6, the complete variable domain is DTGVSQNPRHKITKRGQNVTFRCDPISEHNRLYWYRQTLGQGPEFLTYFQNEAQLEKSRLLSDRFSAERPKGSFSTLEIQRTEQGDSAMYLCASSLLTGGFGANVLTFGAGSRLTVL.

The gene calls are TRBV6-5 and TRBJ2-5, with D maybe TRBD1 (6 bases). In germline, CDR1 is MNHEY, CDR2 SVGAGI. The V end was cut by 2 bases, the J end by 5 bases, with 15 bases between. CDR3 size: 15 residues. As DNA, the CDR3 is TGTGCCAGCAGTTACACAAGAACAGGGACGGAGACCCAGTACTTC. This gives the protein CASSYTRTGTETQYF.